This T cell receptor (beta chain) came from a study of blood T cell repertoires in COVID-19. This clone was counted once. This CDR3 region has 18 residues. The V segment lost 2 bases and the J segment 7 bases; nucleotides outside the gene matches: 19. The germline V gene has CDR1 SGHRS and CDR2 YFSETQ. Clones were read by immunoSEQ multiplex PCR, and TCRdb kept only the in-frame ones, dropping some. The repertoire includes around 50,000 clones, 85% to 90% of them detected once, and about 1.5% sits in the top ten. The rearrangement links TRBV5-1 to TRBJ1-2; 8 positions match TRBD1. This receptor was identified in a man aged 55 to 70 with acute or convalescent COVID-19. Source material: peripheral blood. This CDR3 is CASSFYFPQGGIRGGYTF. The CDR3 DNA is TGCGCCAGCAGCTTTTACTTCCCACAGGGGGGCATAAGAGGTGGCTACACCTTC.